This TCR beta chain comes out of a study of cytomegalovirus exposure and HLA in healthy donors. The PCR used 60 Vbeta and 13 Jbeta primers. TCRdb keeps only in-frame clones here, not all; method: immunoSEQ multiplex PCR. The table has 130,000 to 150,000 clones, 75% to 85% seen once; the top ten hold over 2%. The V end was cut by 6 bases, the J end by 2 bases, with 16 bases between. Germline-derived CDR1 and CDR2 are MDHEN and SYDVKM. The CDR3 has 16 residues. This clonotype was obtained from a woman younger than 35 in good health and CMV-seropositive. This chain connects TRBV28 to TRBJ2-2, with D possibly being TRBD2 (6 bases). Sequenced sample: PBMCs. CDR3 protein: CASRGLGGENTGELFF. The CDR3 region has the DNA TGTGCCAGCAGGGGGTTGGGCGGGGAAAACACCGGGGAGCTGTTTTTT.